This record covers a single TCR beta chain. Its antigen is not known. The data were obtained in a study of T cell repertoires and HLA-DP antigens. The CDR3 is 15 amino acids. V dropped 0 bases and J dropped 4; count of bases not matched to a gene: 2. Germline-derived CDR1 and CDR2 are MNHEY and SVGAGI. The method was immunoSEQ multiplex PCR; TCRdb's version includes in-frame clones alone and lacks a portion of them. Of about 73,000 clones listed, roughly 77% were seen once; the top ten hold around 1.4%. The TCR comes from a man aged 55 to 70 in good health and CMV-seronegative. Sequencing used CD4+ T cells from PBMCs. This chain connects TRBV6-5 to TRBJ1-4; 7 bases are a match to TRBD1. The DNA of the CDR3 is TGTGCCAGCAGTTACTCAGGGACAGTTAATGAAAAACTGTTTTTT. Residues: CASSYSGTVNEKLFF.